A single sample gave rise to the 9 T cell receptor beta chains below, sequenced in a study of blood T cell repertoires in COVID-19. Produced via immunoSEQ multiplex PCR; TCRdb's table is partial and in-frame only. The sample has some 91,000 clones, over 75% seen once. The sequencing input was peripheral blood. These receptors were collected from a man in his 70s with acute or convalescent COVID-19.

This clone was observed once. The chain links TRBV29-1 to TRBJ2-5; tentatively, D is TRBD1 (5 bases). The ends were cut back, 6 bases at V and 5 bases at J, with 10 bases in the middle. The CDR3 is 11 amino acids. The germline V gene encodes CDR1 SQVTM and CDR2 ANQGSEA. CDR3: CSVLNRETQYF. In DNA form, the CDR3 reads TGCAGCGTCCTAAACAGGGAGACCCAGTACTTC.

The rearrangement links TRBV6-2 or TRBV6-3 to TRBJ1-2, with no clear D. The germline V and J ends were trimmed by 0 bases and 0 bases, with 8 bases remaining between them. CDR1 and CDR2 from the germline V gene are MNHEY and SVGEGT. This CDR3 has 15 amino acids. In DNA, the CDR3 is TGTGCCAGCAGTTACTCGACGGAGTCTAACTATGGCTACACCTTC. Its translation is CASSYSTESNYGYTF.

The J gene is TRBJ2-6, the V gene TRBV2, with 9 positions matching TRBD1. CDR1 and CDR2 from the germline V gene are SNHLY and FYNNEI. J gave up 0 bases and V 5 bases, and 2 bases lay outside the gene matches. CDR3 size: 16 residues. CDR3 bases: TGTGCCAGCAGTTGGGGACAGGGCTCTGGGGCCAACGTCCTGACTTTC. This codes for CASSWGQGSGANVLTF.

The chain employs TRBV7-3 and TRBJ1-2; D may be TRBD1 (6 bases). This CDR3 region has 14 residues. Deletions cut 4 bases from V and 5 bases from J, with 14 bases between. Germline V gene data show CDR1 as SGHTA and CDR2 as FQGTGA. The CDR3 sequence is CASSSLQGTYGYTF. The DNA of the CDR3 is TGTGCCAGCAGCTCCCTACAGGGAACGTATGGCTACACCTTC.

The rearrangement links TRBV27 to TRBJ1-4, with 7 bases aligning to TRBD1. In germline, CDR1 is MNHEY, CDR2 SMNVEV (reference sequence). This CDR3 contains 14 residues. J gave up 6 bases and V 8 bases, and 9 bases lay outside the gene matches. This CDR3 reads CASPLRGLDEKLFF. CDR3 DNA: TGTGCCAGCCCCTTAAGGGGGCTCGATGAAAAACTGTTTTTT.

The chain couples TRBV2 to TRBJ2-2; 7 bases align to TRBD1. With 7 bases clipped from V and 4 bases from J, the junction kept 6 bases outside the gene matches. Germline CDR1 reads SNHLY; CDR2 reads FYNNEI. The CDR3 covers 14 residues. The CDR3 sequence is CASTRQGGTGELFF. CDR3 bases: TGTGCCAGCACCCGACAGGGCGGCACCGGGGAGCTGTTTTTT.

V usage is TRBV28 and J usage is TRBJ2-1, with 15 bases identical to TRBD2. Per the germline V gene, CDR1 is MDHEN and CDR2 is SYDVKM. With 4 bases clipped from V and 0 bases from J, the junction kept 13 bases outside the gene matches. This CDR3 contains 21 residues. CDR3 DNA sequence: TGTGCCAGCAGTTGGGGACTAGCGGGAGGCTATGTATCCAGCTCCTACAATGAGCAGTTCTTC. It yields the protein CASSWGLAGGYVSSSYNEQFF.

V and J are TRBV29-1 and TRBJ1-6; 10 positions match TRBD1. Germline loops: CDR1 SQVTM, CDR2 ANQGSEA. The CDR3 covers 13 residues. V gave up 7 bases and J gave up 11 bases; unmatched junction bases: 8. The CDR3: CSAGGQGGTPLHF. CDR3 in DNA: TGCAGCGCTGGTGGACAGGGGGGTACACCCCTCCACTTT.

The chain links TRBV27 to TRBJ2-7; TRBD1 agrees at 8 bases. V lost 8 bases to trimming and J lost 6 bases; unmatched junction nucleotides: 9. Germline values: CDR1 MNHEY, CDR2 SMNVEV (reference sequence). This CDR3 has 13 residues. CDR3 residues: CASSRDRTGEQYV. The DNA of the CDR3 is TGTGCCAGCTCCCGGGACAGGACGGGCGAGCAGTACGTC.